A selection of T cell receptor beta chains follows, all from one sample in a study of T cell responses to AZD1222 COVID-19 vaccine. The repertoire was sequenced with immunoSEQ multiplex PCR; TCRdb's copy has only in-frame clones and lacks some. The sample holds some 100,000 clones, about 86% seen once. The input for sequencing was peripheral blood, taken on day 0 of AZD1222 vaccination. These receptor sequences come from an adult in good health. CDR3s include the opening cysteine and the closing phenylalanine or tryptophan. A D gene is named only where the DNA matches it firmly. Expanded clones are given a class, and other clones once, few, many or no size at all.

j_gene	len	v_gene	abundance	d_gene	CDR3nt	CDR3aa
TRBJ2-3	17	TRBV2	medium-sized	TRBD2	TGTGCCAGCAGTGAATCACTCCGGACTAGCGGGAAGGATACGCAGTATTTT	CASSESLRTSGKDTQYF
TRBJ2-3	15	TRBV24-1	NA	TRBD1	TGTGCCACCAGTGATGACACAGGGGATGCAGATACGCAGTATTTT	CATSDDTGDADTQYF
TRBJ1-1	15	TRBV15	NA	NA	TGTGCCACCAGCAGAGGGGGCGGCCTGAACACTGAAGCTTTCTTT	CATSRGGGLNTEAFF
TRBJ2-5	11	TRBV20-1	NA	NA	TGCAGTGCTAGGGACCAAGAGACCCAGTACTTC	CSARDQETQYF
TRBJ2-5	14	TRBV4-1	NA	NA	TGCGCCAGCAGCCAAGCCCAGGGTGAACAGACCCAGTACTTC	CASSQAQGEQTQYF
TRBJ1-1	13	TRBV7-2	NA	NA	TGTGCCAGCAGCTACGGGGTGACCACTGAAGCTTTCTTT	CASSYGVTTEAFF
TRBJ1-2	13	TRBV5-6	NA	TRBD1	TGTGCCAGCAGCCGGGACAGGGGATATGGCTACACCTTC	CASSRDRGYGYTF
TRBJ1-1	14	TRBV7-3	NA	NA	TGTGCCAGCAGCAGCGGAGGGGCAAACACTGAAGCTTTCTTT	CASSSGGANTEAFF
TRBJ1-4	16	TRBV7-8	NA	NA	TGTGCCAGCAGCCGAGCTTTAGCAGGGAGTGGGGAAAAACTGTTTTTT	CASSRALAGSGEKLFF
TRBJ2-3	12	TRBV5-8	NA	NA	TGTGCCAGCAGCTTAAGCACAGATACGCAGTATTTT	CASSLSTDTQYF
TRBJ1-1	15	TRBV9	NA	NA	TGTGCCAGCAGCGTAGGGGGGGTAGGCGGCACTGAAGCTTTCTTT	CASSVGGVGGTEAFF
TRBJ1-1	13	TRBV2	NA	NA	TGTGCCAGCAAGGGGCCCGGGAACACTGAAGCTTTCTTT	CASKGPGNTEAFF
TRBJ2-7	14	TRBV28	NA	NA	TGTGCCAGCAGTTTAGAAAGGGGGACCTACGAGCAGTACTTC	CASSLERGTYEQYF
TRBJ2-5	16	TRBV29-1	NA	TRBD2	TGCAGCGCTCGGACTAGCGGGACCCCTTCGCAAGAGACCCAGTACTTC	CSARTSGTPSQETQYF
TRBJ1-2	14	TRBV2	few	TRBD1	TGTGCCAGCAGTGAAATCTTGGGACAGTATGGCTACACCTTC	CASSEILGQYGYTF
TRBJ1-5	15	TRBV19	NA	TRBD1	TGTGCCAGTAGTAAGACGACAGGGAGAGCTCAGCCCCAGCATTTT	CASSKTTGRAQPQHF
TRBJ1-3	17	TRBV6-1	NA	NA	TGTGCCAGCAGTGAATACCGCCCGGGGAGCGATGGAAACACCATATATTTT	CASSEYRPGSDGNTIYF
TRBJ1-2	15	TRBV5-1	NA	NA	TGCGCCAGCAGGTACGGGAACATGGCTAACTATGGCTACACCTTC	CASRYGNMANYGYTF
TRBJ2-7	14	TRBV7-9	NA	NA	TGTGCCAGCAGCTTGTGGACACCGCTAAGCGAGCAGTACTTC	CASSLWTPLSEQYF
TRBJ1-5	13	TRBV12-3/TRBV12-4	NA	NA	TGTGCCAGCAGTCCGTCTGGGGGGACGGCCCAGCATTTT	CASSPSGGTAQHF
TRBJ2-2	13	TRBV11-3	NA	NA	TGTGCCAGCAGCCTAGGGGATACCGGGGAGCTGTTTTTT	CASSLGDTGELFF
TRBJ2-1	13	TRBV5-1	NA	TRBD1	TGCGCCAGCAGCTTGGACGACAGGGGTGAGCAGTTCTTC	CASSLDDRGEQFF
TRBJ2-7	16	TRBV6-1	NA	TRBD1	TGTGCCAGCAGTGTCCCCGTGGGGACAGGGCCCTACGAGCAGTACTTC	CASSVPVGTGPYEQYF
TRBJ1-3	16	TRBV11-2	NA	NA	TGTGCCAGCAGCGATATAGGGGAAAGCTCTGGAAACACCATATATTTT	CASSDIGESSGNTIYF
TRBJ2-5	15	TRBV18	NA	NA	TGTGCCAGCTCACCACCTGGTTCCCAGGGGGAGACCCAGTACTTC	CASSPPGSQGETQYF
TRBJ2-5	17	TRBV9	NA	TRBD1	TGTGCCAGCAGCGTACACGGACAGGGGTCCCACAAAGAGACCCAGTACTTC	CASSVHGQGSHKETQYF
TRBJ2-5	17	TRBV5-1	NA	TRBD1	TGCGCCAGCAGCCCGGCACCGGGACAGGGGGCTGAAGAGACCCAGTACTTC	CASSPAPGQGAEETQYF
TRBJ1-2	13	TRBV5-8	NA	NA	TGTGCCACCGCTACAGGGACGGTCTATGGCTACACCTTC	CATATGTVYGYTF
TRBJ1-1	16	TRBV7-9	NA	NA	TGTGCCAGCAGCTTAGACACGTGGAGGGCATACACTGAAGCTTTCTTT	CASSLDTWRAYTEAFF
TRBJ2-7	16	TRBV5-8	NA	TRBD1	TGTGCCAGCAGCCAACCCATAGGGACAGCATCCTACGAGCAGTACTTC	CASSQPIGTASYEQYF
TRBJ1-5	13	TRBV3-1/TRBV3-2	once	NA	TGTGCCAGCAGCCGATCTCCAGATCAGCCCCAGCATTTT	CASSRSPDQPQHF
TRBJ2-7	11	TRBV12-3/TRBV12-4	NA	NA	TGTGCCAGTAAACTGGTTGGTCGGCAGTACTTC	CASKLVGRQYF
TRBJ1-1	15	TRBV10-2	NA	NA	TGCGCCAGCAGTGAGTCGACTGAGGGACCCACTGAAGCTTTCTTT	CASSESTEGPTEAFF
TRBJ1-1	13	TRBV6-5	NA	NA	TGTGCCAGCAGTTACGAGGGGTACACTGAAGCTTTCTTT	CASSYEGYTEAFF
TRBJ2-2	14	TRBV5-4	NA	NA	TGTGCCAGCAGCTTGTCGGGTGCCGCCGGGGAGCTGTTTTTT	CASSLSGAAGELFF
TRBJ1-2	16	TRBV29-1	NA	NA	TGCAGCGTTGAAGATACGTCGGGACGGGCGTCCTATGGCTACACCTTC	CSVEDTSGRASYGYTF
TRBJ1-1	14	TRBV4-3	NA	NA	TGCGCCAGCAGCCAAGACAGGGTACGTTCTGAAGCTTTCTTT	CASSQDRVRSEAFF
TRBJ1-6	15	TRBV19	once	NA	TGTGCCAGTAGAAAGATGACAGGTGGGGATTCACCCCTCCACTTT	CASRKMTGGDSPLHF
TRBJ2-7	15	TRBV7-9	NA	NA	TGTGCCAGCAGCCCCCAAGGACACTCATCCTACGAGCAGTACTTC	CASSPQGHSSYEQYF
TRBJ1-2	16	TRBV7-9	few	TRBD1	TGTGCCAGCAGCTCCGGGACAGGGGAACTCGCCTATGGCTACACCTTC	CASSSGTGELAYGYTF
TRBJ2-3	15	TRBV7-2	NA	NA	TGTGCCAGCAGCTTAGACTTTGGGAGCACAGATACGCAGTATTTT	CASSLDFGSTDTQYF
TRBJ2-3	17	TRBV3-1/TRBV3-2	NA	TRBD2	TGTGCCAGCCGACTAGCGGGATCCCCTGAGAACACAGATACGCAGTATTTT	CASRLAGSPENTDTQYF
TRBJ1-2	16	TRBV3-1/TRBV3-2	NA	NA	TGTGCCAGCAGCCAAGGAGGAGGGGGTGGTGGATATGGCTACACCTTC	CASSQGGGGGGYGYTF
TRBJ1-5	14	TRBV6-1	NA	NA	TGTGCCAGCAGTGACAGGTCTTCTAAACAGCCCCAGCATTTT	CASSDRSSKQPQHF
TRBJ2-5	15	TRBV3-1/TRBV3-2	NA	NA	TGTGCCAGCAGCGGAGGGACAGTACGGGTGGAGACCCAGTACTTC	CASSGGTVRVETQYF
TRBJ2-7	12	TRBV11-3	NA	NA	TGTGCCAGCAGCTTAGGGTCCTACGAGCAGTACTTC	CASSLGSYEQYF
TRBJ2-5	14	TRBV7-9	NA	TRBD2	TGTGCCAGCAGCCCATGGGCGGGAGTTGAGACCCAGTACTTC	CASSPWAGVETQYF
TRBJ2-7	16	TRBV19	NA	NA	TGTGCCAGTACCCCCCAGGCGGGTTGGGGCTCCTACGAGCAGTACTTC	CASTPQAGWGSYEQYF
TRBJ2-1	13	TRBV19	NA	NA	TGTGCCAGTAGTATAGTCGCGGGCAGGGAGCAGTTCTTC	CASSIVAGREQFF
TRBJ1-2	15	TRBV9	NA	NA	TGTGCCAGCAGCGTAGCCGCCATCGGGCAGGAATTATACACCTTC	CASSVAAIGQELYTF
TRBJ2-1	18	TRBV5-4	NA	TRBD2	TGTGCCAGCAGCTTGGCTTTAGCGGGAGTTACCCACCGCAATGAGCAGTTCTTC	CASSLALAGVTHRNEQFF
TRBJ1-1	15	TRBV12-5	NA	TRBD1	TGTGCTAGTGGTTTGGGGACAGCCCAGGGGGCTGAAGCTTTCTTT	CASGLGTAQGAEAFF